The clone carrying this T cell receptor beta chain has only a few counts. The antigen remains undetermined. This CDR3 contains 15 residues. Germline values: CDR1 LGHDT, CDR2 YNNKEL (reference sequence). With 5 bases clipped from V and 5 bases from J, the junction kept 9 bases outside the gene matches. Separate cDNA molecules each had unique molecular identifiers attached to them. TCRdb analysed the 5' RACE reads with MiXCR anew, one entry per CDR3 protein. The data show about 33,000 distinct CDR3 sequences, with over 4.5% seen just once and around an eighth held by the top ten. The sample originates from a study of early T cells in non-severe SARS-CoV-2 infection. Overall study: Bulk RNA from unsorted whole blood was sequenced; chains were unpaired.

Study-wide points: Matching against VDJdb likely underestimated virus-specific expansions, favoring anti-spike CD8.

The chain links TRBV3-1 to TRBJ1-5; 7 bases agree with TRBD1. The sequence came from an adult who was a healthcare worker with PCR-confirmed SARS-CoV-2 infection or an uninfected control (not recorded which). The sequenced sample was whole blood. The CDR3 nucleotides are TGTGCCAGCAGCGACGGGACAGCTCGGGATCAGCCCCAGCATTTT. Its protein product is CASSDGTARDQPQHF.